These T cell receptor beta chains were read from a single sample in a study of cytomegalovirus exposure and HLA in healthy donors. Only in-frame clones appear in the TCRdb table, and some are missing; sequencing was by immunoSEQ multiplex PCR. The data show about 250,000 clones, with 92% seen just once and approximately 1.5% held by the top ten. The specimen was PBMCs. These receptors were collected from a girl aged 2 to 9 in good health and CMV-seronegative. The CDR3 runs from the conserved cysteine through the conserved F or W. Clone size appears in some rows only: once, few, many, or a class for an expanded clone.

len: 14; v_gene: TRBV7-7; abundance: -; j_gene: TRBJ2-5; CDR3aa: CASSLDSSGETQYF
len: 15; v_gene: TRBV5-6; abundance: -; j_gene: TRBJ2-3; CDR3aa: CASSLSRSGTDTQYF
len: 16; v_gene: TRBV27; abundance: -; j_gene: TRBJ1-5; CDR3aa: CASSRRTGVGNQPQHF
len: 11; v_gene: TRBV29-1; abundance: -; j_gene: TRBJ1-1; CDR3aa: CSAGQINEAFF
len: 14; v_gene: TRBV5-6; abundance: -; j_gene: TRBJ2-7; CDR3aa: CASSVGQGVGEQYF
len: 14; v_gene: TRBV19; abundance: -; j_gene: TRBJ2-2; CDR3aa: CASIRQVNTGELFF
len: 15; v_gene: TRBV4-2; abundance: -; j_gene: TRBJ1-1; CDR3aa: CASSQRQERYTEAFF
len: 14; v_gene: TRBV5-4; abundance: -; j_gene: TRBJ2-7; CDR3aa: CASSLPSRGYEQYF
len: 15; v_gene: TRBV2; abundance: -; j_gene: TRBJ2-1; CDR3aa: CASSDPGTPYNEQFF
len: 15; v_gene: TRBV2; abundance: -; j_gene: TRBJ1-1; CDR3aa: CASSEAEQLNTEAFF
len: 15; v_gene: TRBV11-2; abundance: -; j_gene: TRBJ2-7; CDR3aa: CASSKAAGAYYEQYF
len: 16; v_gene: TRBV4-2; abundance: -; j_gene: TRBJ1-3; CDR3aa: CASSPGETFSGNTIYF
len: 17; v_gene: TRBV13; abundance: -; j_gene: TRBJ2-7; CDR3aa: CASSGGLAGGIEHEQYF
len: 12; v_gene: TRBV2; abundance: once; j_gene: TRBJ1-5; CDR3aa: CASTREGQPQHF